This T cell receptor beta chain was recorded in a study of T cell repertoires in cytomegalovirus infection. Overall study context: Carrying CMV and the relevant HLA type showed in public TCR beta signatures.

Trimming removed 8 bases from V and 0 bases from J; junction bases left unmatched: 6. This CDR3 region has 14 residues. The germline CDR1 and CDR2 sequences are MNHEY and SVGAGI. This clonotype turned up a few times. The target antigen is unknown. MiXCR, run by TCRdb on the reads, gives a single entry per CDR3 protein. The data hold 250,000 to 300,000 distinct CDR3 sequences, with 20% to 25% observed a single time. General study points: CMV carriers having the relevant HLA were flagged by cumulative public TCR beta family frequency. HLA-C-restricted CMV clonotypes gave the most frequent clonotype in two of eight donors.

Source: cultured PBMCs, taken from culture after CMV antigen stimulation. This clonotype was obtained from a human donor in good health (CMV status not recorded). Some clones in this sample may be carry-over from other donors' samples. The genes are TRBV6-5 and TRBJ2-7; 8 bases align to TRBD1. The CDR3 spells CASAGGGTSYEQYF. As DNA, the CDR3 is TGTGCCAGCGCAGGGGGCGGTACCTCCTACGAGCAGTACTTC.